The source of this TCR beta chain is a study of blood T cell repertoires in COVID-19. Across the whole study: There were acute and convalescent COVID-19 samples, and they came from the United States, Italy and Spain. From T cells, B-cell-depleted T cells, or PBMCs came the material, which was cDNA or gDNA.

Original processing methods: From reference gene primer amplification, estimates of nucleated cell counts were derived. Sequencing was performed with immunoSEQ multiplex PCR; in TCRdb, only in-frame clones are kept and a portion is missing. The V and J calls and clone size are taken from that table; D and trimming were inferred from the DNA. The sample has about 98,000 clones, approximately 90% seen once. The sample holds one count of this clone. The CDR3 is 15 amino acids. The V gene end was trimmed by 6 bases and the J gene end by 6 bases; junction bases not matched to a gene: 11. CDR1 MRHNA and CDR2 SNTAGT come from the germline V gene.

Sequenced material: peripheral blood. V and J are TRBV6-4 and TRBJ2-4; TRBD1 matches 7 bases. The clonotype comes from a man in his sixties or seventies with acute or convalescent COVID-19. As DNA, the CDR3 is TGTGCCAGCAGCCCTAACTACAGGGGCGGAAACATTCAGTACTTC. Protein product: CASSPNYRGGNIQYF.